This T cell receptor (beta chain) came from a study of Ad26.COV2.S vaccination and SARS-CoV-2 variants. V shed 4 bases and J shed 5 bases, with 12 bases lying between them. The CDR3 consists of 14 residues. Germline V gene lookup returns CDR1 SGHAT and CDR2 FQDESV (reference sequence). Using immunoSEQ multiplex PCR, the repertoire was profiled, and TCRdb retains in-frame clones only, with some absent. There are about 680,000 clones in the sample; roughly 90% occur only once, and about 1.5% lies in the top ten. Findings and limits, study-wide: Spike-specific TCR breadth ran higher among vaccine recipients than placebo recipients. Substantial breadth was reportedly displayed by spike-specific CD8+ and CD4+ T cell responses after vaccination.

Concerning this clone itself: Its target is unknown.

Regarding treatment: 15 to 20 received Ad26.COV2.S at low or high dose, single or two shots; 5 received placebo; per-sample allocation not given. After the first vaccine or placebo injection, samples were drawn on day 63. Its platform was an Ad26 vector, and its expressed antigen was Wuhan-strain SARS-CoV-2 spike. This chain joins TRBV11-1 and TRBJ2-1, with D possibly matching TRBD2 (6 bases). The sequence derives from a person aged 18-60 years who received the Ad26.COV2.S COVID-19 vaccine or a placebo. The sequencing used peripheral blood, collected in a trial of Ad26.COV2.S vaccine versus placebo. CDR3: CASSSSGGHNEQFF. As DNA, the CDR3 is TGTGCCAGCAGCTCCTCCGGGGGTCACAATGAGCAGTTCTTC.